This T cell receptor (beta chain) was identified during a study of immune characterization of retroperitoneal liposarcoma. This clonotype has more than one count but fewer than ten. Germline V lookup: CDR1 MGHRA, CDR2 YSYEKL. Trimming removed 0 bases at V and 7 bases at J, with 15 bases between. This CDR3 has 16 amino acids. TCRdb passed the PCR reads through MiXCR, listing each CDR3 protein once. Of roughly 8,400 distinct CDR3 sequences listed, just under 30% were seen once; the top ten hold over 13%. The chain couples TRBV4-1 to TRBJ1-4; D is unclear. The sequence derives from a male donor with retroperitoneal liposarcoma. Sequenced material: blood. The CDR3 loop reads CASSQEGSAGREKLFF. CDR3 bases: TGCGCCAGCAGCCAAGAAGGGAGCGCAGGTCGTGAAAAACTGTTTTTT.